The 6 T cell receptor beta chains given below trace back to one sample, sequenced in a study of beta chain features in type 1 diabetes. Investigators reverse transcribed all isolated RNA, so they sequenced expressed TCRB transcripts. Sequenced by immunoSEQ multiplex PCR; TCRdb stores in-frame clones only, minus some. This sample yields around 250,000 clones, of which 12% to 15% are seen a single time; about 0.03% belongs to the top ten. Sequenced: naive CD4+ T cells from blood. The receptor set was obtained from a woman aged 40 to 50 in good health.

This clone appeared a few times. The rearrangement uses TRBV7-2 and TRBJ2-7, with 8 bases aligning to TRBD1. V trimming: 2 bases; J trimming: 2 bases; junction bases outside the gene matches: 2. The CDR3 spans 14 residues. In germline, CDR1 is SGHTA, CDR2 FQGNSA. For the CDR3, the DNA is TGTGCCAGCAGCTTACAGGGGGCCACCTACGAGCAGTACTTC. Protein product: CASSLQGATYEQYF.

V usage is TRBV27 and J usage is TRBJ2-7; D perhaps matches TRBD2 (6 bases). V shed 5 bases and J shed 5 bases, with 16 bases lying between them. Germline CDR1 and CDR2: MNHEY and SMNVEV (reference sequence). CDR3 length: 14 residues. CDR3 DNA sequence: TGTGCCAGCAGTGCCGGACGGGGGTATGACGAGCAGTACTTC. It specifies CASSAGRGYDEQYF.

This clone occurred a few times. This sequence joins TRBV5-1 and TRBJ2-7, with 9 bases identical to TRBD2. CDR1 and CDR2 from the germline V gene are SGHRS and YFSETQ. The CDR3 is made up of 15 amino acids. V gave up 4 bases and J gave up 0 bases; unmatched junction bases: 5. The CDR3 DNA reads as TGCGCCAGCAGCCGAGATAGCGGGGGCTCCTACGAGCAGTACTTC. This codes for CASSRDSGGSYEQYF.

This clone showed up just a few times. The chain recombines TRBV5-1 with TRBJ1-3, with D tentatively TRBD1 (6 bases). The CDR3 runs to 16 residues. Trimming removed 0 bases from V and 4 bases from J, with 14 bases in between. The V gene's germline CDR1 is SGHRS and CDR2 YFSETQ. CDR3 nucleotides: TGCGCCAGCAGCTTGGCCGGGGGGGCGCACGGAAACACCATATATTTT. It is translated as CASSLAGGAHGNTIYF.

This sequence joins TRBV30 and TRBJ2-5; TRBD1 agrees at 7 bases. The length of the CDR3 is 14 residues. Germline V CDR1 and CDR2: GTSNPN, SVGIG (reference sequence). Losses at the gene ends were 3 bases for V and 3 bases for J; bases not matched to a gene: 7. The CDR3 DNA is TGTGCCTGGAGCTGGGACAGAAAAAAAGAGACCCAGTACTTC. It specifies CAWSWDRKKETQYF.

This chain uses TRBV4-1 with TRBJ2-2; TRBD1 aligns across 8 bases. This CDR3 has 15 amino acids. Germline V gives CDR1 MGHRA, CDR2 YSYEKL. V gave up 3 bases and J gave up 7 bases; unmatched junction bases: 7. The CDR3 nucleotides read TGCGCCAGCAGCCAGGGAACAGGGGGAGGCGGGGAGCTGTTTTTT. As protein: CASSQGTGGGGELFF.